This TCR beta chain was documented in a study of CD8 T cells in Susac syndrome. Findings and caveats of the study: As the study acknowledged, the number of individuals who were part of its TCR sequencing and HLA analysis was relatively small.

This clonotype was counted a single time. Its antigen is not known. An input of 0.5 to 1 ug of RNA was subjected to reverse transcription using random hexamers. The immunoSEQ assay covered 54 Vbeta and 13 Jbeta segments for CDR3. TCRdb called the immunoSEQ multiplex PCR reads again in MiXCR, with one record for every CDR3 protein. The sample has fewer than 150,000 distinct CDR3 sequences; 85% to 95% are singletons. Material for sequencing was CD4+ T cells from PBMCs. This sequence was found in a human donor with multiple sclerosis.

CDR3 in DNA: TGTGCCAGCAGTTACGGGGGGCCCTTCAACGAGCAGTTCTTC. It is translated as CASSYGGPFNEQFF. The rearrangement links TRBV28 to TRBJ2-1, with a weak D call TRBD2 (7 bases). The CDR3 is 14 amino acids. Germline assignment: CDR1 MDHEN and CDR2 SYDVKM. V shed 4 bases and J shed 10 bases, with 17 bases lying between them.